Below, 10 T cell receptor beta chains from the same sample are listed, as sequenced in a study of blood T cell repertoires in COVID-19 (dated by TCRdb to 2020 to 2021). Libraries were made using the immunoSEQ multiplex PCR assay. Imported from immuneACCESS, the table was reduced by TCRdb to in-frame sequences with V and J called. These copies leave out some clones; in studies compared against another copy, an unresolved V gene accounts for under half, and the cause of the remainder is not known. In this sample the table shows about 140,000 clones, 84% of which occur a single time. The ten largest clones add up to 1.6% of the sample. Sequencing input: PBMCs or T cells enriched from blood (not recorded which). The receptors stem from a woman under 30 who had been exposed to COVID-19.

The rearrangement uses TRBV11-2 and TRBJ2-7, with 7 positions matching TRBD2. The germline V gene has CDR1 SGHAT and CDR2 FQNNGV. The CDR3 covers 15 residues. J gave up 3 bases and V 8 bases, and 13 bases lay outside the gene matches. Here the CDR3 DNA reads TGTGCCAGCCGGGGGGACCACCGACGATACTACGAGCAGTACTTC. Its protein product is CASRGDHRRYYEQYF.

The CDR3 spells CASSMDRGRTGELFF. In DNA, the CDR3 is TGTGCCAGCAGTATGGACAGGGGAAGGACCGGGGAGCTGTTTTTT. The chain uses TRBV6-2 or TRBV6-3 and TRBJ2-2; TRBD1 matches at 9 bases. In germline, CDR1 is MNHEY, CDR2 SVGEGT. This CDR3 has 15 residues. J lost 5 bases, V lost 5 bases, and 6 bases had no gene match.

The chain uses TRBV28 and TRBJ2-7; maybe TRBD2 (5 bases). Germline lookup yields CDR1 MDHEN and CDR2 SYDVKM. Trimming stripped 10 bases from V and 2 bases from J, with 15 bases between. The CDR3 extends over 13 amino acids. The CDR3 DNA follows: TGTGCCACCGGGAACGTTCAAACCTACGAGCAGTACTTC. Protein product: CATGNVQTYEQYF. Drawing the rest from reference TRBV28 and TRBJ2-7, the complete variable domain is DVKVTQSSRYLVKRTGEKVFLECVQDMDHENMFWYRQDPGLGLRLIYFSYDVKMKEKGDIPEGYSVSREKKERFSLILESASTNQTSMYLCATGNVQTYEQYFGPGTRLTVT.

The chain couples TRBV20-1 to TRBJ2-5; 7 nucleotides align to TRBD2. The CDR3 covers 11 residues. With 6 bases clipped from V and 4 bases from J, the junction kept 2 bases outside the gene matches. The germline V gene has CDR1 DFQATT and CDR2 SNEGSKA (reference sequence). DNA for the CDR3: TGCAGTGCAGCTAGCGGAGAGACCCAGTACTTC. It is translated as CSAASGETQYF.

The DNA of the CDR3 is TGTGCCAGTGGGGGACTCCTTGGAGGCGAGCAGTACTTC. Protein: CASGGLLGGEQYF. The rearrangement joins TRBV19 to TRBJ2-7; possibly TRBD2 for D (6 bases). Germline V gene lookup returns CDR1 LNHDA and CDR2 SQIVND (reference sequence). V lost 8 bases and J lost 6, with 17 bases in between. CDR3 length equals 13 residues.

V is TRBV30 and J is TRBJ2-7; D perhaps matches TRBD2 (5 bases). This CDR3 spans 11 amino acids. V shed 5 bases and J shed 3 bases, with 8 bases lying between them. Germline V gives CDR1 GTSNPN, CDR2 SVGIG (reference sequence). The CDR3 DNA reads TGTGCCTGGGCAGGACTCTACGAGCAGTACTTC. It is translated as CAWAGLYEQYF.

V and J are TRBV25-1 and TRBJ1-5; D is undetermined. In germline, CDR1 is MGHDK, CDR2 SYGVNS. Between the trimmed V and J ends, which lost 2 bases and 3 bases, there was a span of 8 bases. CDR3 length: 14 amino acids. CDR3 amino acids: CASSETGDNQPQHF. CDR3 sequence (DNA): TGTGCCAGCAGTGAAACGGGAGACAATCAGCCCCAGCATTTT.

This rearrangement joins TRBV10-3 to TRBJ1-1; D remains unclear. Trimming cost V 7 bases and J 6 bases, with 9 bases left between them. Looked up from germline, CDR1 is ENHRY and CDR2 is SYGVKD. The CDR3 covers 11 residues. The CDR3 region is CAIKGRAEAFF. CDR3 nucleotides: TGTGCCATCAAAGGGAGAGCTGAAGCTTTCTTT.

There are a few counts of this clone. The rearrangement uses TRBV18 and TRBJ2-7, with 7 bases that match TRBD2. Germline CDR1 KGHSH, CDR2 LQKENI. This CDR3 has 16 residues. J gave up 3 bases and V 3 bases, and 11 bases lay outside the gene matches. DNA of the CDR3: TGTGCCAGCTCACCCCCAACGGCGGGGGTAGGCTACGAGCAGTACTTC. Protein: CASSPPTAGVGYEQYF.

The chain employs TRBV7-2 and TRBJ1-3; no definite D call. Trimming took off 8 bases at V and 0 bases at J, with 14 bases between the two ends. Germline loops: CDR1 SGHTA, CDR2 FQGNSA. The CDR3 is 15 residues long. CDR3 DNA: TGTGCCAGCGACATCTCCGAGGGCTCTGGAAACACCATATATTTT. Translation: CASDISEGSGNTIYF.